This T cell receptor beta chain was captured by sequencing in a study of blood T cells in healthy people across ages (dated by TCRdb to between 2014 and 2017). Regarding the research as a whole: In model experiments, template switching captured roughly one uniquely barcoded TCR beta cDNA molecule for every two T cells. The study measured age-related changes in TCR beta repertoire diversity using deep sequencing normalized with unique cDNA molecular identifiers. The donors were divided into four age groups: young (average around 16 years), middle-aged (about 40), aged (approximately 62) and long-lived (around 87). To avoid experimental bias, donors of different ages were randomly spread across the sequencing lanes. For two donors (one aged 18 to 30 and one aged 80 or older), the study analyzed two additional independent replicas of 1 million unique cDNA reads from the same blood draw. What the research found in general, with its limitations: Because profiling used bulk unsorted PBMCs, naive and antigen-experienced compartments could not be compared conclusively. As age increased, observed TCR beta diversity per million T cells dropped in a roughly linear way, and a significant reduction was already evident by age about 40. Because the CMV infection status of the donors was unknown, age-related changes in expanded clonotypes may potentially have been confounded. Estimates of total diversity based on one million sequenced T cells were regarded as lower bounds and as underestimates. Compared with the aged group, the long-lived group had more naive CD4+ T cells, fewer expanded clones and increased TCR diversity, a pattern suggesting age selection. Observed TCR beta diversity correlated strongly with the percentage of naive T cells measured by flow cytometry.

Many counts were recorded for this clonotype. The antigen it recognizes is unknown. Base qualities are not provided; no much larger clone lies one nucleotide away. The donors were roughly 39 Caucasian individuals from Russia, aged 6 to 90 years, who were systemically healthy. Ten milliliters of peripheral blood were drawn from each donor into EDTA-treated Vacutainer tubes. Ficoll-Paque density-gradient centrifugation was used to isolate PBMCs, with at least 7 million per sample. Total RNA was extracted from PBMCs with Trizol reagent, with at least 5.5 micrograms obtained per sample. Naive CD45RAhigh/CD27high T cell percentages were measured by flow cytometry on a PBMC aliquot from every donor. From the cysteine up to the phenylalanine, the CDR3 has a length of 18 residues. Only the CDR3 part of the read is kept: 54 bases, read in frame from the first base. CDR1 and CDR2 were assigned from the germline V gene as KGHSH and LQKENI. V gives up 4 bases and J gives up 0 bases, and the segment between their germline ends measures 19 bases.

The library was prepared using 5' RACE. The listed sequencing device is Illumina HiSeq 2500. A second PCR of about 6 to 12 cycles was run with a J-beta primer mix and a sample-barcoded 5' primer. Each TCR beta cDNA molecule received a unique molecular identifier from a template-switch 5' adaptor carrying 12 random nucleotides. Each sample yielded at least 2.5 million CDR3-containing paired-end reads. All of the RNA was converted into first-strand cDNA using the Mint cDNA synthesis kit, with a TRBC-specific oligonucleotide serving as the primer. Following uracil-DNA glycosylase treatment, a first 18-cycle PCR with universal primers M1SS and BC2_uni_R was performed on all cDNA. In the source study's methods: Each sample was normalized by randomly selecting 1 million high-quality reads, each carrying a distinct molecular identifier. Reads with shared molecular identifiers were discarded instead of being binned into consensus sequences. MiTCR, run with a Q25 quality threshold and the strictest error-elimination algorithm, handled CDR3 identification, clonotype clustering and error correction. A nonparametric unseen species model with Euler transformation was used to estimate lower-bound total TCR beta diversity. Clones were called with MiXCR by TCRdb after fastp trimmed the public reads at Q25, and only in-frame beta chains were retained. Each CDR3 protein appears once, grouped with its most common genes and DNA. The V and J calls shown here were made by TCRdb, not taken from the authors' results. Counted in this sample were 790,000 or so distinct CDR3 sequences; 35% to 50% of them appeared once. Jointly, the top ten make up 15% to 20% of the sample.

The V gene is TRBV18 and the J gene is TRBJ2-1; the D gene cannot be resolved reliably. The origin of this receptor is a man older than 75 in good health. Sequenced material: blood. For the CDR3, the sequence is CASSLNHFDGYSYNEQFF. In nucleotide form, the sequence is TGTGCCAGCTCACTGAACCATTTTGACGGGTACTCCTACAATGAGCAGTTCTTC.